Listed below are T cell receptor beta chains from one sample, sequenced in a study of cytomegalovirus exposure and HLA in healthy donors. Sequencing was performed with immunoSEQ multiplex PCR; in TCRdb, only in-frame clones are kept and a portion is missing. The data hold a few hundred thousand clones, with roughly 88% observed a single time. The material sequenced was PBMCs. The receptors here all came from a woman between 18 and 29 years old in good health and CMV-seronegative. The CDR3 runs from the conserved cysteine through the conserved F or W. A D gene is named only where the DNA matches it firmly. Only some rows state a clone size, as once, few, many or a class for expanded clones.

D gene,clone size,J gene,V gene,CDR3 DNA,CDR3 protein
NA,NA,TRBJ1-1,TRBV30,TGTGCCTGGAGTTTCCCAGGACAAGGGGCTTTCTTT,CAWSFPGQGAFF
NA,NA,TRBJ2-7,TRBV4-3,TGCGCCAGCAGTTTCGCACAGGGCCGCTACGAGCAGTACTTC,CASSFAQGRYEQYF
TRBD1,NA,TRBJ1-2,TRBV28,TGTGCCAGCAGTCTAGACAGGGCGATTGGCTACACCTTC,CASSLDRAIGYTF
NA,NA,TRBJ2-7,TRBV7-6,TGTGCCAGCAGCTTCCGGGACAGCTCCGGGGGAACCTCCTACGAGCAGTACTTC,CASSFRDSSGGTSYEQYF
TRBD1,once,TRBJ2-5,TRBV2,TGTGCCACAGAAGCCCCAGGGGGAGAGACCCAGTACTTC,CATEAPGGETQYF
NA,NA,TRBJ2-1,TRBV7-3,TGTGCCAGCAGCTTGGAGGGGACCCAAATCAATGAGCAGTTCTTC,CASSLEGTQINEQFF
TRBD1,NA,TRBJ1-1,TRBV5-1,TGCGCCAGCAGCACCGGACAGGGGGCGCCCGGCACTGAAGCTTTCTTT,CASSTGQGAPGTEAFF
NA,few,TRBJ2-5,TRBV7-9,TGTGCCAGCAGCTTAGGAACTAGTTTGGTGGAGACCCAGTACTTC,CASSLGTSLVETQYF
TRBD1,once,TRBJ1-2,TRBV9,TGTGCCAGCAGCGTAGGGACAGGGAACGGGGGGGGCTACACCTTC,CASSVGTGNGGGYTF
NA,NA,TRBJ2-7,TRBV2,TGTGCCAGCAGTGAAAGAGGGAGTGAACACGAGCAGTACTTC,CASSERGSEHEQYF
NA,NA,TRBJ2-2,TRBV7-6,TGTGCCAGCGGGCTTACGGATACCACCGGGGAGCTGTTTTTT,CASGLTDTTGELFF
TRBD1,NA,TRBJ2-5,TRBV2,TGTGCCAGCACTTGGGGACAGGGGTCGGAGACCCAGTACTTC,CASTWGQGSETQYF
NA,NA,TRBJ2-7,TRBV6-1,TGTGCCAGCAGTGAAGCGGAGGGGGCGCGCCCGTACTTC,CASSEAEGARPYF
TRBD2,NA,TRBJ2-7,TRBV4-3,TGCGCCAGCAGCCAAGATGCGGGAGCCTACGAGCAGTACTTC,CASSQDAGAYEQYF
TRBD1,NA,TRBJ2-1,TRBV2,TGTGCCAGCGTGACAGGGGATAGGGGCAATGAGCAGTTCTTC,CASVTGDRGNEQFF
NA,NA,TRBJ2-3,TRBV4-2,TGTGCCAGCAGAGAGAGGTATACGCAGTATTTT,CASRERYTQYF
TRBD2,NA,TRBJ2-1,TRBV10-3,TGTGCCATCAGCGGGCGGGAGGCCGATGAGCAGTTCTTC,CAISGREADEQFF
NA,once,TRBJ2-2,TRBV6-6,TGTGCCAGCTCCAGGGGTGGCACCGGGGAGCTGTTTTTT,CASSRGGTGELFF
TRBD2,NA,TRBJ2-1,TRBV5-4,TGTGCCAGCAGCGCGGGAGATCCTTACAATGAGCAGTTCTTC,CASSAGDPYNEQFF
NA,NA,TRBJ2-1,TRBV2,TGTGCCAGCAGACAGGGGACTTACAATGAGCAGTTCTTC,CASRQGTYNEQFF
TRBD1,NA,TRBJ2-1,TRBV6-1,TGTGCCAGCAGTCTTGAGGACAGGGACTACAATGAGCAGTTCTTC,CASSLEDRDYNEQFF
TRBD1,NA,TRBJ2-1,TRBV30,TGTGCCTGGAATCTCGGACAGGGACGGAATGAGCAGTTCTTC,CAWNLGQGRNEQFF
TRBD1,once,TRBJ1-5,TRBV19,TGTGCCAGTAGTCCGACAGGGCTGGATCAGCCCCAGCATTTT,CASSPTGLDQPQHF
NA,NA,TRBJ1-1,TRBV10-3,TGTGCCATCAGTCCCACAGGGATGAACACTGAAGCTTTCTTT,CAISPTGMNTEAFF
TRBD2,NA,TRBJ2-5,TRBV10-3,TGTGCCACCCTTCTAGCGGGAGGAGAGACCCAGTACTTC,CATLLAGGETQYF
NA,NA,TRBJ1-4,TRBV6-5,TGTGCCAGCAGTCGGACAGCCGTTAATGAAAAACTGTTTTTT,CASSRTAVNEKLFF
NA,NA,TRBJ2-3,TRBV6-1,TGTGCCAGCACTGAGGATAAGGGGTCGGCAGATACGCAGTATTTT,CASTEDKGSADTQYF
TRBD2,NA,TRBJ2-3,TRBV6-1,TGTGCCAGCAGTGAGCCGGGACTAGCCGATACGCAGTATTTT,CASSEPGLADTQYF
TRBD2,NA,TRBJ2-7,TRBV6-1,TGTGCCAGCAGTGCAACCTCCCGGACTAGCGGGAGTAACGAGCAGTACTTC,CASSATSRTSGSNEQYF
NA,NA,TRBJ2-7,TRBV18,TGTGCCAGCTCACCCCCACTAGTAGGCGAGCAGTACTTC,CASSPPLVGEQYF
TRBD1,NA,TRBJ1-4,TRBV2,TGTGCCAGCAGTCCCCGACAGGGATCTAATGAAAAACTGTTTTTT,CASSPRQGSNEKLFF
NA,NA,TRBJ2-5,TRBV6-1,TGTGCAGCAACCTCCACGGGGTGGGGAGAGACCCAGTACTTC,CAATSTGWGETQYF
TRBD2,NA,TRBJ2-1,TRBV7-6,TGTGCCAGCAGTGGTGGGGGGGGATCGCAGTTCTTC,CASSGGGGSQFF
TRBD1,NA,TRBJ1-5,TRBV5-1,TGCGCCAGCAGCTTGGGAACAGGGGGCGTTGAGCCCCAGCATTTT,CASSLGTGGVEPQHF
NA,once,TRBJ2-5,TRBV7-9,TGTGCCAGCAAGGTACAGGGTAGGGAGACCCAGTACTTC,CASKVQGRETQYF
NA,NA,TRBJ1-2,TRBV6-5,TGTGCCAGCAGCCACGACAGCTATGGCTACACCTTC,CASSHDSYGYTF
TRBD1,NA,TRBJ1-5,TRBV6-5,TGTGCCAGCAGTTACGGGACAGGTAACAATCAGCCCCAGCATTTT,CASSYGTGNNQPQHF
NA,NA,TRBJ2-7,TRBV7-2,TGTGCCAGCAGCTTCGGGACTTCCAGCTCCTACGAGCAGTACTTC,CASSFGTSSSYEQYF
TRBD2,NA,TRBJ2-2,TRBV2,TGTGCCAGCAAGGGACTAGCGGCGAACACCGGGGAGCTGTTTTTT,CASKGLAANTGELFF
NA,NA,TRBJ2-3,TRBV9,TGTGCCAGCAGCGTAGCATGGGAGATCGACACAGATACGCAGTATTTT,CASSVAWEIDTDTQYF
TRBD1,NA,TRBJ2-4,TRBV18,TGTGCCAGCTCACCACTGGCAGGGGGAGAGGTAAACATTCAGTACTTC,CASSPLAGGEVNIQYF
NA,NA,TRBJ1-1,TRBV4-3,TGCGCCAGCAGCCAACTCAGAAACACTGAAGCTTTCTTT,CASSQLRNTEAFF
TRBD2,NA,TRBJ2-1,TRBV10-3,TGTGCCATCAGGGGGGGGACTGATGAGCAGTTCTTC,CAIRGGTDEQFF
NA,NA,TRBJ2-5,TRBV6-1,TGTGCCAGCAAGACAGGAATCCAAGAGACCCAGTACTTC,CASKTGIQETQYF
TRBD1,once,TRBJ2-7,TRBV9,TGTGCCAGCAGCACCGGGACAGGGCCCAACGAGCAGTACTTC,CASSTGTGPNEQYF
NA,NA,TRBJ2-1,TRBV13,TGTGCCAGCAGCCCGTCGTGGCGGGGCCTACACAATGAGCAGTTCTTC,CASSPSWRGLHNEQFF